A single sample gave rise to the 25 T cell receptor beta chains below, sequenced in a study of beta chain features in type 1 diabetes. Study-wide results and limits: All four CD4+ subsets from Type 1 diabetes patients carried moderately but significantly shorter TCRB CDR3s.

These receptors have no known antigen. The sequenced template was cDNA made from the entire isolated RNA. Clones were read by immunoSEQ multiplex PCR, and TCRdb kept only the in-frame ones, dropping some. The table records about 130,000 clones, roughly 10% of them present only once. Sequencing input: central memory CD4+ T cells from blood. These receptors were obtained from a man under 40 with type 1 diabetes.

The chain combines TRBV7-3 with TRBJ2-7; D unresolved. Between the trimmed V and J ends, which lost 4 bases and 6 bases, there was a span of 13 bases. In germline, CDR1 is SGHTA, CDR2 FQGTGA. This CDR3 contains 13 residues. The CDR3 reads CASSSTYRGEQYF. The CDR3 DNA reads TGTGCCAGCAGCTCAACCTACCGAGGCGAGCAGTACTTC.

The CDR3 nucleotides read TGTGCCAGCAGCCCGTCTAGCGGGGGGACCACCGGGGAGCTGTTTTTT. It codes for CASSPSSGGTTGELFF. The rearrangement links TRBV5-4 to TRBJ2-2; 11 bases fit TRBD2. The CDR3 totals 16 residues. Trimming removed 4 bases from V and 4 bases from J; junction bases left unmatched: 6. CDR1 is SGHNT and CDR2 is YYREEE in the germline V gene (reference sequence).

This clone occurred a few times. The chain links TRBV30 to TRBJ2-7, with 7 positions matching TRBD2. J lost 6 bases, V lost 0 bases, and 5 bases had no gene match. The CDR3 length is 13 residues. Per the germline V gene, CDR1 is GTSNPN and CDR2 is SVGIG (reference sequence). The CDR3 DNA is TGTGCCTGGAGTGTATGGGAGCGGGGCGAGCAGTACTTC. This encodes CAWSVWERGEQYF. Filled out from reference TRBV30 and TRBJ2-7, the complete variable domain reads SQTIHQWPATLVQPVGSPLSLECTVEGTSNPNLYWYRQAAGRGLQLLFYSVGIGQISSEVPQNLSASRPQDRQFILSSKKLLLSDSGFYLCAWSVWERGEQYFGPGTRLTVT.

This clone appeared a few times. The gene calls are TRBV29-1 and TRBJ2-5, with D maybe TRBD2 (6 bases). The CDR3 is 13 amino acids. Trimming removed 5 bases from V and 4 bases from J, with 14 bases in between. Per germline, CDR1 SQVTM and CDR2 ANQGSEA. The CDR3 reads CSVPPLARETQYF. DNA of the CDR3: TGCAGCGTTCCACCTCTAGCGCGAGAGACCCAGTACTTC.

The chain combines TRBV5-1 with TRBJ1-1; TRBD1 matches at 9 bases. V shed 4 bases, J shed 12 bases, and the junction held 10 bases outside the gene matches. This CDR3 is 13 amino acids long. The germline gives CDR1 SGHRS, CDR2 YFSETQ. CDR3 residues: CASSPGGQGLTFF. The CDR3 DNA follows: TGCGCCAGCAGCCCCGGGGGACAGGGTTTGACTTTCTTT. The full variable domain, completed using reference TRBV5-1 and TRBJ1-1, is KAGVTQTPRYLIKTRGQQVTLSCSPISGHRSVSWYQQTPGQGLQFLFEYFSETQRNKGNFPGRFSGRQFSNSRSEMNVSTLELGDSALYLCASSPGGQGLTFFGQGTRLTVV.

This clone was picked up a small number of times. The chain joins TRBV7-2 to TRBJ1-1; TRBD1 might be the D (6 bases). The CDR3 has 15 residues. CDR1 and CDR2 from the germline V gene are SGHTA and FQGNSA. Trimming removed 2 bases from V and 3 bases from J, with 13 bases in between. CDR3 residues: CASSLNPGAYTEAFF. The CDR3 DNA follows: TGTGCCAGCAGCTTAAACCCAGGGGCCTACACTGAAGCTTTCTTT.

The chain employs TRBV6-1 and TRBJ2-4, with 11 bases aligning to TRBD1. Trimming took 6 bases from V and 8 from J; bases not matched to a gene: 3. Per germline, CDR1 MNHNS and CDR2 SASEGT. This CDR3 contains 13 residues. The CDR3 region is CASRLGQGDIQYF. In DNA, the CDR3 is TGTGCCAGCAGGCTGGGACAGGGGGACATTCAGTACTTC.

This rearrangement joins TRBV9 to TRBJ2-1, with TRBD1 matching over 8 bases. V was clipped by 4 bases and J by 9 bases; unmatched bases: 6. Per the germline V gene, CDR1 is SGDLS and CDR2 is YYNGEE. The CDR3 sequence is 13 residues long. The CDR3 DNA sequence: TGTGCCAGCAGCAGACAGGGGCCCGGTGAGCAGTTCTTC. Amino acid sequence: CASSRQGPGEQFF. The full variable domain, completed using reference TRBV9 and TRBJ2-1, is DSGVTQTPKHLITATGQRVTLRCSPRSGDLSVYWYQQSLDQGLQFLIQYYNGEERAKGNILERFSAQQFPDLHSELNLSSLELGDSALYFCASSRQGPGEQFFGPGTRLTVL.

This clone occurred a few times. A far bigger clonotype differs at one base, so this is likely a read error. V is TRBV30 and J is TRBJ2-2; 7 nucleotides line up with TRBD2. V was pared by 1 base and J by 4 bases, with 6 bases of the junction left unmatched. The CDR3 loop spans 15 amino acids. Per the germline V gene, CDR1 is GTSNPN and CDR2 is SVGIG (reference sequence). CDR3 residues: CAWSGGGSVTGELFF. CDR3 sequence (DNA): TGTGCCTGGAGTGGGGGGGGGTCGGTCACCGGGGAGCTGTTTTTT.

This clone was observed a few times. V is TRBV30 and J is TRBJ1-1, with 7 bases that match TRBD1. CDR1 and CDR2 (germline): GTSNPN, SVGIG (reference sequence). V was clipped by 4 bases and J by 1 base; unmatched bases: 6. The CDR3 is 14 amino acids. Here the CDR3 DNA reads TGTGCCTGGACCTGGGACAGTGGGAACACTGAAGCTTTCTTT. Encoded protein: CAWTWDSGNTEAFF.

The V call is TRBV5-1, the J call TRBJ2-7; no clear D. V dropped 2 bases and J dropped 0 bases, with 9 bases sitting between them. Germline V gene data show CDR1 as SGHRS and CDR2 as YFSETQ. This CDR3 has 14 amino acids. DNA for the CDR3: TGCGCCAGCAGCTTTCAGTCAGGCTCCTACGAGCAGTACTTC. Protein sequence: CASSFQSGSYEQYF.

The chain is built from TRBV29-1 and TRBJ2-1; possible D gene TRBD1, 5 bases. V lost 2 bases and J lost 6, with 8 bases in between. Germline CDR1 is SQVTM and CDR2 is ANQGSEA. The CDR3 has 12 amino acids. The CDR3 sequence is CSVEQGGNEQFF. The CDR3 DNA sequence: TGCAGCGTTGAACAGGGTGGCAATGAGCAGTTCTTC.

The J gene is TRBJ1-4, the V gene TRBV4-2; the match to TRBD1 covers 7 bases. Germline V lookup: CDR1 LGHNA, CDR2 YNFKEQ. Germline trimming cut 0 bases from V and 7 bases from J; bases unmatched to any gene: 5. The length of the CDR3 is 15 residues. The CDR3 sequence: CASSQEQTGVEKLFF. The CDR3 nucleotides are TGTGCCAGCAGCCAAGAGCAAACAGGGGTTGAAAAACTGTTTTTT.

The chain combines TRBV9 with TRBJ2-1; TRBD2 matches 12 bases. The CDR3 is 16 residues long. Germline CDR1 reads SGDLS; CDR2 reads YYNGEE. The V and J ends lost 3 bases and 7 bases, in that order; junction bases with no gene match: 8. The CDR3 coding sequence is TGTGCCAGCAGCGCCACCGGGACTAGCGGGCTTAATGAGCAGTTCTTC. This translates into CASSATGTSGLNEQFF.

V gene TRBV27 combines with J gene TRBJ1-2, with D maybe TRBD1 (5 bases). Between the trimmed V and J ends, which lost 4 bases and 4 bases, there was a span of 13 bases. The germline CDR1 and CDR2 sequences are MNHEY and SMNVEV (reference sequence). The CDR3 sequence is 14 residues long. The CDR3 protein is CASSSQSRGYGYTF. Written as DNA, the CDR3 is TGTGCCAGCAGTTCACAGAGTAGGGGCTATGGCTACACCTTC.

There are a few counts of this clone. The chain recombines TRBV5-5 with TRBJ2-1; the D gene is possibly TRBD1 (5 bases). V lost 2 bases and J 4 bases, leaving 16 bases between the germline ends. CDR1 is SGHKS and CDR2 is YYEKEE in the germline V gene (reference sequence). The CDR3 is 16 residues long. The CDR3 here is CASSFDLLRQYNEQFF. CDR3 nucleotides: TGTGCCAGCAGCTTCGACCTACTGCGACAGTACAATGAGCAGTTCTTC.

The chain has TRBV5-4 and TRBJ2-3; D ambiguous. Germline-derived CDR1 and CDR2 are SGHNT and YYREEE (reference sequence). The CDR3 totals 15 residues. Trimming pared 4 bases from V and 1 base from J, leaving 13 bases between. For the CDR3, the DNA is TGTGCCAGCAGCCAAAACCTAGTCGGCACAGATACGCAGTATTTT. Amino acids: CASSQNLVGTDTQYF.

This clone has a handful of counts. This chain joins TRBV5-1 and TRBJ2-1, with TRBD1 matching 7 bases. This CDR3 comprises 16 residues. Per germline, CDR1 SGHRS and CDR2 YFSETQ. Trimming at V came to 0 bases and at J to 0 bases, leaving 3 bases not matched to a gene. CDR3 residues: CASSLGTGSSYNEQFF. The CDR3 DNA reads TGCGCCAGCAGCTTGGGGACAGGAAGCTCCTACAATGAGCAGTTCTTC.

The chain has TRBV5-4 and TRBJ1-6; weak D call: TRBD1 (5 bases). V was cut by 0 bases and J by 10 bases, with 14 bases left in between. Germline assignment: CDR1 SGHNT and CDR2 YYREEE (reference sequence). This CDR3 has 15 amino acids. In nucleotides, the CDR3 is TGTGCCAGCAGCTTGGGTCAGGGCCTTGGGTCACCCCTCCACTTT. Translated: CASSLGQGLGSPLHF. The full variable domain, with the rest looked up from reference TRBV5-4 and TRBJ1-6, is ETGVTQSPTHLIKTRGQQVTLRCSSQSGHNTVSWYQQALGQGPQFIFQYYREEENGRGNFPPRFSGLQFPNYSSELNVNALELDDSALYLCASSLGQGLGSPLHFGNGTRLTVT.

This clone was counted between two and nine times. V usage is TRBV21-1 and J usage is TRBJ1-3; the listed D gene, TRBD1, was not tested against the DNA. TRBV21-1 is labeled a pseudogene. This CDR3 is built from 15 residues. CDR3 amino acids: CASSKATGAGNTIYF. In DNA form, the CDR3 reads TGTGCCAGCAGCAAAGCTACAGGGGCTGGAAACACCATATATTTT.

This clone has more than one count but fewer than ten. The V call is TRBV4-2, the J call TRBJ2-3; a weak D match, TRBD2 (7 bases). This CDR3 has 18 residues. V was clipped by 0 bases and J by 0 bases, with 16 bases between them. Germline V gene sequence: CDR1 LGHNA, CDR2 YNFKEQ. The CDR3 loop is CASSQDLVGGPSTDTQYF. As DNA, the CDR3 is TGTGCCAGCAGCCAAGATCTCGTGGGGGGGCCGAGCACAGATACGCAGTATTTT.

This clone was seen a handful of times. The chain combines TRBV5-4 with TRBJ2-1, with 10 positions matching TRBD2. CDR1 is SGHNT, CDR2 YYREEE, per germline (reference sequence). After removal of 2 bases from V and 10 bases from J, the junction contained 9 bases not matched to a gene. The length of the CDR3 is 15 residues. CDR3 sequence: CASSFERGGRGEQFF. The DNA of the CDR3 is TGTGCCAGCAGCTTCGAGCGGGGGGGCCGGGGCGAGCAGTTCTTC.

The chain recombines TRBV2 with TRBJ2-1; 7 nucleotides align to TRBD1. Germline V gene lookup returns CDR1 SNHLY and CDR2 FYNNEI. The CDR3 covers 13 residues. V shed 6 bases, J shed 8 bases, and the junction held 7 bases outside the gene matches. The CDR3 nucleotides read TGTGCCAGCAGCCTGACAGGGTCGGATGAGCAGTTCTTC. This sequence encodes CASSLTGSDEQFF. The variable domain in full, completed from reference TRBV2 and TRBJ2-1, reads EPEVTQTPSHQVTQMGQEVILRCVPISNHLYFYWYRQILGQKVEFLVSFYNNEISEKSEIFDDQFSVERPDGSNFTLKIRSTKLEDSAMYFCASSLTGSDEQFFGPGTRLTVL.

The CDR3 DNA is TGTGCCAGTCGGGAAGCCTCGTCTCCCCTCCACTTT. Translating it yields CASREASSPLHF. This sequence joins TRBV19 and TRBJ1-6; D is unresolved. V was clipped by 8 bases and J by 13 bases, with 15 bases between them. CDR3 length: 12 amino acids. In germline, CDR1 is LNHDA, CDR2 SQIVND (reference sequence).

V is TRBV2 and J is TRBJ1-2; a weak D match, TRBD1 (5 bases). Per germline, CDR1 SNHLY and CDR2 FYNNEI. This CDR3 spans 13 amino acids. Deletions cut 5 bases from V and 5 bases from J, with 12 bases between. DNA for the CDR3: TGTGCCAGCAGTACAGGTCCGCGGTATGGCTACACCTTC. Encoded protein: CASSTGPRYGYTF.